This record looks at one T cell receptor beta chain sequence and its context. Compared with germline, one end of the junction differs, possibly owing to a read error. This sample is part of a study of tumor-infiltrating lymphocytes in primary liver carcinoma. Total RNA amounting to 500 ng was the source from which TCR beta cDNA was made with a constant-region primer. Slightly modified ARM-PCR served as the procedure for the TCR beta libraries. These libraries came from three rounds of nested multiplex PCR. TRBV1-TRBV30 forward primers paired with a C-beta reverse primer were used in the first two PCR rounds, which ran around 10 cycles each. TCRdb used MiXCR to reprocess the multiplex PCR reads, holding one entry per CDR3 protein. The sample lists about 92,000 distinct CDR3 sequences, just over 65% occurring once. The source material, roughly 18-30 mg of unsorted bulk tissue, was used to co-extract RNA and DNA. Donors were untreated and chronically infected with HBV.

In germline, CDR1 is SQVTM, CDR2 ANQGSEA. The CDR3 runs 13 residues. The V gene is TRBV29-1, the J gene TRBJ2-5; D possibly corresponds to TRBD2 (6 bases). Source material: tumor-adjacent normal liver tissue. The origin of this receptor is a man aged 35-49 years with primary liver carcinoma and hepatitis B virus infection. The CDR3 region has the DNA TGTAGCGTTGAGGGACTTATCAAAGAGACCCGGTACTTC. This gives the protein CSVEGLIKETRYF.